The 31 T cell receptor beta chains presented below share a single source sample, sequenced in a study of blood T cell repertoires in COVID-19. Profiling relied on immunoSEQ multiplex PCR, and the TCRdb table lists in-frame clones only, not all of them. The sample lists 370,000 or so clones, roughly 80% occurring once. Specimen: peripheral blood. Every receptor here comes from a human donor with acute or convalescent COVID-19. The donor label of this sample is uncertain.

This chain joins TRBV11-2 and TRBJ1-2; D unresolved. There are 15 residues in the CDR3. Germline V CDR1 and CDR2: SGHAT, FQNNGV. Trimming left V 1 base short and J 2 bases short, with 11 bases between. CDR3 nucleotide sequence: TGTGCCAGCAGCTTAGGTCCAGGCCGCAACTATGGCTACACCTTC. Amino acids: CASSLGPGRNYGYTF.

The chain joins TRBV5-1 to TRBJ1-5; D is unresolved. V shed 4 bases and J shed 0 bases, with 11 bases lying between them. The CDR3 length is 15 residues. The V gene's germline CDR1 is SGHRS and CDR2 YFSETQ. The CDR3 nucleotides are TGCGCCAGCAGCCCTGGGAGGAATAGCAATCAGCCCCAGCATTTT. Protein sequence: CASSPGRNSNQPQHF.

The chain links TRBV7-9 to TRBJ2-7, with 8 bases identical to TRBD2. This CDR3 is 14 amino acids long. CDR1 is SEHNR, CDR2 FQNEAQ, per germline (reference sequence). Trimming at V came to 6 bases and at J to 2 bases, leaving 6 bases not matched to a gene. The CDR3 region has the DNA TGTGCCAGCAGTCCGACCGGGGGGGCCTACGAGCAGTACTTC. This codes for CASSPTGGAYEQYF. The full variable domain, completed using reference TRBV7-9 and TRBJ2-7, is DTGVSQNPRHKITKRGQNVTFRCDPISEHNRLYWYRQTLGQGPEFLTYFQNEAQLEKSRLLSDRFSAERPKGSFSTLEIQRTEQGDSAMYLCASSPTGGAYEQYFGPGTRLTVT.

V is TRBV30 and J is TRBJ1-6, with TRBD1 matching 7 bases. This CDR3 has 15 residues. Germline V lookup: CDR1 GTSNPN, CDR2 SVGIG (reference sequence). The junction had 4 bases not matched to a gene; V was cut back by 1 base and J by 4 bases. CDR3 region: CAWSAGTAYNSPLHF. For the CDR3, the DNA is TGTGCCTGGAGTGCCGGGACAGCTTATAATTCACCCCTCCACTTT.

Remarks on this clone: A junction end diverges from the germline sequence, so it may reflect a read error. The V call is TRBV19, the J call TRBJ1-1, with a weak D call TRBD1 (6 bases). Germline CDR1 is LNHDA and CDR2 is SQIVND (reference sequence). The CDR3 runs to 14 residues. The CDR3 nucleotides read TGTGCCAGTACTATACCAGGGGTCATCGCTGAAGCTTTCTTT. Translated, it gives CASTIPGVIAEAFF.

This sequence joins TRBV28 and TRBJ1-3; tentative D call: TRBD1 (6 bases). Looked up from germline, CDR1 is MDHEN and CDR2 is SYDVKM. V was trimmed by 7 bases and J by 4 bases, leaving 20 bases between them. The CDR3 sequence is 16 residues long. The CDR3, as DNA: TGTGCCAGCAAGATCAGGGGAATGCTATTCGGAAACACCATATATTTT. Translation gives CASKIRGMLFGNTIYF. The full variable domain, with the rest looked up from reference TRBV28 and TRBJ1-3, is DVKVTQSSRYLVKRTGEKVFLECVQDMDHENMFWYRQDPGLGLRLIYFSYDVKMKEKGDIPEGYSVSREKKERFSLILESASTNQTSMYLCASKIRGMLFGNTIYFGEGSWLTVV.

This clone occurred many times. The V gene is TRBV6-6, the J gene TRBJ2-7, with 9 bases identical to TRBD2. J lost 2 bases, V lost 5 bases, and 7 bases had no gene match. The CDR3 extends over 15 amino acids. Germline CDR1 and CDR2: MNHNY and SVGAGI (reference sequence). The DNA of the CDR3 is TGTGCCAGCAGTCCCAGCGGGAGGACGCCCTACGAGCAGTACTTC. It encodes CASSPSGRTPYEQYF.

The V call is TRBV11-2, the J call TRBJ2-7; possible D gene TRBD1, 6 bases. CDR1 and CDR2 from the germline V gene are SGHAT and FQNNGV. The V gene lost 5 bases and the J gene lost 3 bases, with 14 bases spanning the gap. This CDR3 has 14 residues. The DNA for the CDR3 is TGTGCCAGCAGCCGGACAGCGGAATACTACGAGCAGTACTTC. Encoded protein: CASSRTAEYYEQYF.

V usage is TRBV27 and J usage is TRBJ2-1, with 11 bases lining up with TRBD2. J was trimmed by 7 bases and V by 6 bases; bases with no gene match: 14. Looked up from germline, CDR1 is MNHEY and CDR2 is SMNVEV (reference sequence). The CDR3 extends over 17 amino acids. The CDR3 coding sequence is TGTGCCAGCAGCGGCACTAGCGGGAGAGGTAGGTGGAATGAGCAGTTCTTC. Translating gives CASSGTSGRGRWNEQFF.

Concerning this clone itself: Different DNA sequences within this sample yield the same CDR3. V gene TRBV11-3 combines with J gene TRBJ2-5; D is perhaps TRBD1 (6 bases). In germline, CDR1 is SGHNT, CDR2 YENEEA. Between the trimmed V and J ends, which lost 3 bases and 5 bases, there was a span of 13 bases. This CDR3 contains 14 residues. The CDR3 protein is CASSLTGRGETQYF. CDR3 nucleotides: TGTGCCAGCAGCTTGACGGGCAGGGGTGAGACCCAGTACTTC.

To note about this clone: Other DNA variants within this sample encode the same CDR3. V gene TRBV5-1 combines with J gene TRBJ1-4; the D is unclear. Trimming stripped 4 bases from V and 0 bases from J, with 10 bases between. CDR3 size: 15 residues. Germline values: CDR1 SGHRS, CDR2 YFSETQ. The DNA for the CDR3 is TGCGCCAGCAGCCCCCAAGGAGCAACTAATGAAAAACTGTTTTTT. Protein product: CASSPQGATNEKLFF.

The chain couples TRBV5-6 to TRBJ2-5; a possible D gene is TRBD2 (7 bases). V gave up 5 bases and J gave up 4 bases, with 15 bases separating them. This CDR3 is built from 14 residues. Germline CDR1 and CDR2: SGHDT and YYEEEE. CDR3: CASRLQGRGETQYF. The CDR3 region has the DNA TGTGCCAGCAGACTTCAGGGGAGGGGAGAGACCCAGTACTTC.

The CDR3 coding sequence is TGTGCCAGCAGTCTGCCTCAGGGGAATCAGCCCCAGCATTTT. Amino acid sequence: CASSLPQGNQPQHF. The chain uses TRBV28 and TRBJ1-5; perhaps TRBD1 as D (6 bases). Germline values: CDR1 MDHEN, CDR2 SYDVKM. This CDR3 has 14 residues. V lost 5 bases and J 4 bases, leaving 12 bases between the germline ends. Complete variable domain (other parts from reference TRBV28 and TRBJ1-5): DVKVTQSSRYLVKRTGEKVFLECVQDMDHENMFWYRQDPGLGLRLIYFSYDVKMKEKGDIPEGYSVSREKKERFSLILESASTNQTSMYLCASSLPQGNQPQHFGDGTRLSIL.

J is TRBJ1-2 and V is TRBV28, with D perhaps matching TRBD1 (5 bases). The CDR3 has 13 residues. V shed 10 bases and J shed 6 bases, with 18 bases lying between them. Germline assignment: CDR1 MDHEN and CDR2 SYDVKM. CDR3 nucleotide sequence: TGTGCCACCAAAAGTCCGGGGGAGAATGGCTACACCTTC. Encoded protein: CATKSPGENGYTF.

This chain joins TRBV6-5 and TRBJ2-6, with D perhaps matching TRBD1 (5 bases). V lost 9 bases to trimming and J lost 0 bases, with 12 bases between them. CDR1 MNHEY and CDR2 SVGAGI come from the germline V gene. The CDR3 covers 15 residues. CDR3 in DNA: TGTGCCAGTTCAGGGTATCGCTCTGGGGCCAACGTCCTGACTTTC. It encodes CASSGYRSGANVLTF.

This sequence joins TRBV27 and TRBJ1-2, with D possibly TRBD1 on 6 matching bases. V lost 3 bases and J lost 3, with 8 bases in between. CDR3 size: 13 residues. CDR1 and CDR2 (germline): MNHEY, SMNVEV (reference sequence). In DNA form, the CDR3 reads TGTGCCAGCAGTTTTTACAGGGACTATGGCTACACCTTC. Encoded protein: CASSFYRDYGYTF.

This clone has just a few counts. The CDR3 DNA follows: TGTGCCAGCAGTCGACTAGCGGGAGGGGGGGAGACCCAGTACTTC. Translating gives CASSRLAGGGETQYF. The chain is built from TRBV6-5 and TRBJ2-5, with 14 positions matching TRBD2. This CDR3 contains 15 residues. From germline, CDR1 is MNHEY and CDR2 SVGAGI. J was trimmed by 5 bases and V by 5 bases; bases with no gene match: 4.

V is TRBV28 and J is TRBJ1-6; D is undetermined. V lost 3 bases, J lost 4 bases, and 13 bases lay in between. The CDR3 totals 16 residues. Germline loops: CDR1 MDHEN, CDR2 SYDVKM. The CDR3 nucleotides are TGTGCCAGCAGTTTTCCGGGAACGGGATATAATTCACCCCTCCACTTT. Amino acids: CASSFPGTGYNSPLHF.

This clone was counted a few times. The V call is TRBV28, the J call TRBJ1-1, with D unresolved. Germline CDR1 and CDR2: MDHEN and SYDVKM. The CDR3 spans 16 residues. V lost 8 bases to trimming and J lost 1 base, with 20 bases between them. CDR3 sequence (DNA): TGTGCCAGCTCCCCCGCCGGGGTCGGGGAGAACACTGAAGCTTTCTTT. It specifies CASSPAGVGENTEAFF.

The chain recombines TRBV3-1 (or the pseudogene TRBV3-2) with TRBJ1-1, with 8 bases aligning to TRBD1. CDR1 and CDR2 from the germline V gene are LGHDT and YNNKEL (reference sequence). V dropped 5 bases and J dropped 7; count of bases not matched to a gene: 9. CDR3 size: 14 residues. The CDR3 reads CASSTQGARNEAFF. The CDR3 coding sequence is TGTGCCAGCAGCACTCAGGGGGCGCGGAATGAAGCTTTCTTT.

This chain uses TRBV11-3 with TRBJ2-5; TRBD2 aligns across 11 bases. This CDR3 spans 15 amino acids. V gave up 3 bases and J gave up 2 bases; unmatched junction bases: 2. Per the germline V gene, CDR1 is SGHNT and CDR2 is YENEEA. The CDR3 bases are TGTGCCAGCAGCTTCGGGACTAGCGGACAAGAGACCCAGTACTTC. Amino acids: CASSFGTSGQETQYF.

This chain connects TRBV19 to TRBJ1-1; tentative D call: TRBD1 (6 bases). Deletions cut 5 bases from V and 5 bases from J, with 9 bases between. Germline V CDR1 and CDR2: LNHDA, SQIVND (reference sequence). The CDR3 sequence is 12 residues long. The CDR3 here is CASSLGQTEAFF. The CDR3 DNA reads TGTGCCAGTAGTTTAGGACAGACTGAAGCTTTCTTT.

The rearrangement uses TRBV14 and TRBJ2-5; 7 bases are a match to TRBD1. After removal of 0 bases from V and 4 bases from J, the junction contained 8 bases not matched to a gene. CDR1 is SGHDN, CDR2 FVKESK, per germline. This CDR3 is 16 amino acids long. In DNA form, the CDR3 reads TGTGCCAGCAGCCAAGAGGCAGGGACAGCCGGAGAGACCCAGTACTTC. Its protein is CASSQEAGTAGETQYF.

The CDR3 is CASSEDPTRGLYSNQPQHF. The CDR3 DNA follows: TGTGCCAGCAGTGAAGACCCGACCCGGGGACTATATAGCAATCAGCCCCAGCATTTT. The chain has TRBV2 and TRBJ1-5; maybe TRBD1 (5 bases). In germline, CDR1 is SNHLY, CDR2 FYNNEI. The CDR3 extends over 19 amino acids. V dropped 1 base and J dropped 0 bases, with 19 bases sitting between them.

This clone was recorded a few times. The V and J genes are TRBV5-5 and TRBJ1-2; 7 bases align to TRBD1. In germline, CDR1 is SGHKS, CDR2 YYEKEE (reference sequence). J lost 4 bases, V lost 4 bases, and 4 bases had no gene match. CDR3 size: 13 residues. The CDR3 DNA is TGTGCCAGCAGCACCCCAGGGGGCTATGGCTACACCTTC. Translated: CASSTPGGYGYTF.

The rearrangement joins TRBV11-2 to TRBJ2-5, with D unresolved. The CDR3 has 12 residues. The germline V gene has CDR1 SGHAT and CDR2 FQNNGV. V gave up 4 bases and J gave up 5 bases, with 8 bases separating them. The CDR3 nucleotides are TGTGCCAGCAGCTCCGCCGGGGAGACCCAGTACTTC. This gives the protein CASSSAGETQYF.

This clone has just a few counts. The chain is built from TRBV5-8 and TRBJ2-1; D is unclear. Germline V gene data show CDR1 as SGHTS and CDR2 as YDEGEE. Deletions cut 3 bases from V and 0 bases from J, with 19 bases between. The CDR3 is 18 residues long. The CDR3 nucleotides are TGTGCCAGCAGCTACGACTCGGGTTTCACACGCTCCTACAATGAGCAGTTCTTC. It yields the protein CASSYDSGFTRSYNEQFF.

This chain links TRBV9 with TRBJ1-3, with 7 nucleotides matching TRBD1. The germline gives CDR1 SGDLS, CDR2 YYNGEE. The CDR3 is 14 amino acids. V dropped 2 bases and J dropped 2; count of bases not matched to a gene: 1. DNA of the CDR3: TGTGCCAGCAGCGTCAGGGGGACTGGAAACACCATATATTTT. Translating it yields CASSVRGTGNTIYF. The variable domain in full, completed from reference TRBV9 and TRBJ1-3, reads DSGVTQTPKHLITATGQRVTLRCSPRSGDLSVYWYQQSLDQGLQFLIQYYNGEERAKGNILERFSAQQFPDLHSELNLSSLELGDSALYFCASSVRGTGNTIYFGEGSWLTVV.

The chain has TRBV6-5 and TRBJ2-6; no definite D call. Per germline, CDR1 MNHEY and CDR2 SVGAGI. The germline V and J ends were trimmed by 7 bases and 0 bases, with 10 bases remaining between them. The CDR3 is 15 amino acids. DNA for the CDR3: TGTGCCAGCAACAGTTTCTCCTCTGGGGCCAACGTCCTGACTTTC. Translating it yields CASNSFSSGANVLTF.

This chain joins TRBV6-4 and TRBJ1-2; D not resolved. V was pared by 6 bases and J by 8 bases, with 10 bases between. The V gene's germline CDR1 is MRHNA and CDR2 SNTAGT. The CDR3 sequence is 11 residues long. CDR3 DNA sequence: TGTGCCAGCAGGCGCCAGAGGGGCTACACCTTC. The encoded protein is CASRRQRGYTF.

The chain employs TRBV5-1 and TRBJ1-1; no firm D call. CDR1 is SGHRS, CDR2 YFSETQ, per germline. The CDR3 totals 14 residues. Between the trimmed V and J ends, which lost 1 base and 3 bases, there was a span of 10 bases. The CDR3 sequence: CASSLIGQDTEAFF. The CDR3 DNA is TGCGCCAGCAGCTTGATCGGTCAAGACACTGAAGCTTTCTTT.